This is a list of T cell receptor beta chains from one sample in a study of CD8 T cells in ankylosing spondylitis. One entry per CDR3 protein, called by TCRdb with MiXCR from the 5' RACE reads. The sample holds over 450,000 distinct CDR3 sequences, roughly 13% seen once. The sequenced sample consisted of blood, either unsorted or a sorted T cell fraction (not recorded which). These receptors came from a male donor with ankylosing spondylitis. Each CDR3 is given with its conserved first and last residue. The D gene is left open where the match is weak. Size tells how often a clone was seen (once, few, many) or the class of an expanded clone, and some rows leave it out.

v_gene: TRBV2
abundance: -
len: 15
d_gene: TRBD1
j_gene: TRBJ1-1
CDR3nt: TGTGCCAGCAATATACAGGGGGCGTTACTTTCTGAAGCTTTCTTT
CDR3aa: CASNIQGALLSEAFF

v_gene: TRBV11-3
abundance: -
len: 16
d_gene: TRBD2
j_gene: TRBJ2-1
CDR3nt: TGTGCCAGCAGCTTAGAGGGGGGGCTAGCGGGAGCCCAGCAGTTCTTC
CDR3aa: CASSLEGGLAGAQQFF

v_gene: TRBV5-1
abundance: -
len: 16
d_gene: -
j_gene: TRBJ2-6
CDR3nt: TGCGCCAGCAGCGCGGGACGGACCTCTGGGGCCAACGTCCTGACTTTC
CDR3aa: CASSAGRTSGANVLTF

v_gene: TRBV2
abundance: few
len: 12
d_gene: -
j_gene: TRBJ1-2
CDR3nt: TGTGCCAGCAGTGAATTCGGCCTAGGCTACACCTTC
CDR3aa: CASSEFGLGYTF

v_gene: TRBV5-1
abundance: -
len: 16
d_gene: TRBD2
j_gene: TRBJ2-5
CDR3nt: TGCGCCAGCAGCGTAGGGACTAGCGGGTCCACCTCGACCCAGTACTTC
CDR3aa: CASSVGTSGSTSTQYF

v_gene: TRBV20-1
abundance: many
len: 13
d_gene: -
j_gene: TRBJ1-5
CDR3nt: TGCAGTGCTAGGGTAGGCAGAAAACAGCCCCAGCATTTT
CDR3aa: CSARVGRKQPQHF

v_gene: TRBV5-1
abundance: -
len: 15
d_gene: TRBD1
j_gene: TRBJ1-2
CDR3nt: TGCGCCAGCAGCCCGTGGGGACAGGGAGGTGGTGGCTACACCTTC
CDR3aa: CASSPWGQGGGGYTF

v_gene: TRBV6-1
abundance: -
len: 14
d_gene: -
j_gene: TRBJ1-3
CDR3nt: TGTGCCAGTCAGGTCCCAGGGACTGGAAACACCATATATTTT
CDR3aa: CASQVPGTGNTIYF

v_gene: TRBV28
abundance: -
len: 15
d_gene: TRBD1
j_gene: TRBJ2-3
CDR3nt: TGTGCCAGCAGTTTCACAGGGGGGTCTAAGGATACGCAGTATTTT
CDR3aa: CASSFTGGSKDTQYF

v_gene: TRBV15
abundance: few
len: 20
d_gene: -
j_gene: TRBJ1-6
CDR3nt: TGTGCCACCAGCAGAGATCGCCTGGGCAGCCCCAGCTCCTATAATTCACCCCTCCACTTT
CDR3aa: CATSRDRLGSPSSYNSPLHF

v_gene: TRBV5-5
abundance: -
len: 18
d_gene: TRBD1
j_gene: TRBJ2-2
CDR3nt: TGTGCCAGCAGCTCGCACTTTCCCGGACAGGGGGCGGCCGGGGAGCTGTTTTTT
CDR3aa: CASSSHFPGQGAAGELFF

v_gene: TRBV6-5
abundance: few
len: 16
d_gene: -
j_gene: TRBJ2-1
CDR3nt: TGTGCCAGCAGTTACGGATCGGGGACACTATACAATGAGCAGTTCTTC
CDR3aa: CASSYGSGTLYNEQFF

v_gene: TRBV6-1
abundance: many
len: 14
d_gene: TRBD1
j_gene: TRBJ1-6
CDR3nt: TGTGCCAGCAGCCCGGGACAGGGGGTTTCACCCCTCCACTTT
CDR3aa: CASSPGQGVSPLHF

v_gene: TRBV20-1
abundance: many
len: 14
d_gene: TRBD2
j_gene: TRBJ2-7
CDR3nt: TGCAGTGCTAGTAAAGCGGGGAACCCCTACGAGCAGTACTTC
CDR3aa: CSASKAGNPYEQYF

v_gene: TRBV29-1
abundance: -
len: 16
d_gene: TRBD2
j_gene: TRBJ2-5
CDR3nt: TGCAGCGTCTTAGGGACTAGCGGGATGATCCAAGAGACCCAGTACTTC
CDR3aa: CSVLGTSGMIQETQYF

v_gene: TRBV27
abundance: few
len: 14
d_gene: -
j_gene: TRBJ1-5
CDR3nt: TGTGCCAGCAGTCATATTTCAAGCAATCAGCCCCAGCATTTT
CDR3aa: CASSHISSNQPQHF

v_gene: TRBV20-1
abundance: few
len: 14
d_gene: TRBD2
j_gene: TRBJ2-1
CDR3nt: TGCAGTGCGTACGGACTAGCGGGAGCTCGTGAGCAGTTCTTC
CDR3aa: CSAYGLAGAREQFF

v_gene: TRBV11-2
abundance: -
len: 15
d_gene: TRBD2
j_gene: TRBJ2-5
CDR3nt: TGTGCCAGCAGCTCACTAGCGGGAGGGCCTAAGACCCAGTACTTC
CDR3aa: CASSSLAGGPKTQYF

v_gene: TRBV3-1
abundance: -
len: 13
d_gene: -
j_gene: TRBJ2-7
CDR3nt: TGTGCCAGCAGCCAAGTGGCCTCGGGAGAGCAGTACTTC
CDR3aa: CASSQVASGEQYF

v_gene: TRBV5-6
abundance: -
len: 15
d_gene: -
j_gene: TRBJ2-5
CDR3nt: TGTGCCAGCAGCTCACCTACGGGCCCACAAGAGACCCAGTACTTC
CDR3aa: CASSSPTGPQETQYF

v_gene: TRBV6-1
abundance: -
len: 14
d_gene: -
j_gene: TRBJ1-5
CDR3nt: TGTGCCAGCAAGAGTGGACAGCGGGATCAGCCCCAGCATTTT
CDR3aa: CASKSGQRDQPQHF

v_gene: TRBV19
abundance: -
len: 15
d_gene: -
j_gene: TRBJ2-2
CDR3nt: TGTGCCAGTAGGACTGTAATAGCGAACACCGGGGAGCTGTTTTTT
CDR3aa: CASRTVIANTGELFF

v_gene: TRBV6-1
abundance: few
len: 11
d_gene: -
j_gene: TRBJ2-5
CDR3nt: TGTGCCAGCAGGAGGGATGAGACCCAGTACTTC
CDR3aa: CASRRDETQYF

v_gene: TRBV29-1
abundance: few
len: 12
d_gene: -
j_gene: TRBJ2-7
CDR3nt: TGCAGCGTTGAAGAAGGAGGGGCCGAGCAGTACTTC
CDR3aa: CSVEEGGAEQYF

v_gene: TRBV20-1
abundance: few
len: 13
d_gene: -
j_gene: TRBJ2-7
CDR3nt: TGCAGTGCTAGAGATCGCGCAGGCTACGAGCAGTACTTC
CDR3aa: CSARDRAGYEQYF

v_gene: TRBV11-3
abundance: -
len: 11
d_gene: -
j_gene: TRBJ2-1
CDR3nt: TGTGCCAGCAGCTCCGGGGATGAGCAGTTCTTC
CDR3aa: CASSSGDEQFF

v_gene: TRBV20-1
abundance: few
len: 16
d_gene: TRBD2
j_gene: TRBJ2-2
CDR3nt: TGCAGTGCCCCGGCGGCTAGCGGGATTGACGGCGGGGAGCTGTTTTTT
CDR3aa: CSAPAASGIDGGELFF

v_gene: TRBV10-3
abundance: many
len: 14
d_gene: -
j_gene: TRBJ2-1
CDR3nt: TGTGCCATCAGTGATCCCGACTTCGGCAATGAGCAGTTCTTC
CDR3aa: CAISDPDFGNEQFF

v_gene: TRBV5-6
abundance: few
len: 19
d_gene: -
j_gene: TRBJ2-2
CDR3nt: TGTGCCAGCAGCCCAGACTGGGTAACAGACGAAACGAACACCGGGGAGCTGTTTTTT
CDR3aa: CASSPDWVTDETNTGELFF

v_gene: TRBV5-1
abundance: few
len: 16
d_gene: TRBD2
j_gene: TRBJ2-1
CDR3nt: TGCGCCAGCAGCGCACCCGGGACTAGATCCTACAATGAGCAGTTCTTC
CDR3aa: CASSAPGTRSYNEQFF

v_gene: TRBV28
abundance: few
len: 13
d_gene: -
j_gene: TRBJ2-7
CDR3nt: TGTGCCAGCAGTTTCGACGTGACCTACGAGCAGTACTTC
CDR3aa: CASSFDVTYEQYF

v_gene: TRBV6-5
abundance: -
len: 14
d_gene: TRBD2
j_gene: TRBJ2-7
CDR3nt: TGTGCCAGCAGTTATCGCGGACTAGCCTACGAGCAGTACTTC
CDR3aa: CASSYRGLAYEQYF

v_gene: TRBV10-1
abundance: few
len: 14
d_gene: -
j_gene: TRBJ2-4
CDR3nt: TGCGCCAGCAGCGTCGACAGAGCCAAAAACATTCAGTACTTC
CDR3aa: CASSVDRAKNIQYF

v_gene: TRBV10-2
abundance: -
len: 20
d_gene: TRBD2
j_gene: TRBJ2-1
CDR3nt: TGCGCCAGCAGTGACCCCCGGACTAGCGGGAGGAACGGCTCCTACAATGAGCAGTTCTTC
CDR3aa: CASSDPRTSGRNGSYNEQFF